This T cell receptor (beta chain) was found in a study of identical twins listed by TCRdb under 2016. With regard to the full study: To test whether fetal clonotypes persist, this study deep-sequenced TCR alpha and beta repertoires from monozygotic twins, from unrelated adults of various ages, and from cord blood. Replicate twin experiments were performed at different times using different library preparation protocols to rule out contamination.

Library preparation employed 5' RACE. TCRdb names Illumina HiSeq 2000 as the instrument used. Template switching added a universal primer binding site, and the final cDNA carried a unique molecular identifier that allowed TCR cDNA molecules to be counted accurately. Specific primers in the conserved constant-segment region were used to synthesize first-strand cDNA for TCR alpha and beta chains. Each cDNA library was double barcoded, with a SMART-Mk sample barcode plus Illumina barcodes, to control for contamination. TruSeq adapter sequences and Illumina sample barcodes were added in two successive PCR steps. TCR alpha and beta cDNA libraries were sequenced on the Illumina HiSeq platform with custom primers. The authors' pipeline ran thus. MiGEC was used to process raw reads and extract unique molecular identifiers, and MiXCR was used to find CDR3 positions. For each individual, recombination models were inferred using an EM algorithm with the repgenHMM and IGoR tools. The analysis of shared clonotypes was done with the tcR package in R, with sharing normalized by the product of cloneset sizes. To study raw recombination without the effects of thymic and clonal selection, out-of-frame nonproductive sequences were analyzed. In-frame beta chains were kept once TCRdb had trimmed the public reads at Q25 with fastp and called clones with MiXCR. Records with the same CDR3 protein are collapsed into one entry carrying the most frequent genes and DNA. TCRdb, not the original authors, processed these V and J calls. The sample has some 900,000 distinct CDR3 sequences on record, roughly 12% of them singletons. The ten largest clones take up 1.5% to 2% of the sample.

As concerns this clonotype: Its cognate antigen has yet to be identified. Base quality data are lacking; no much larger clone is found one base away.

Every donor was a healthy Caucasian. Three pairs of female monozygotic twins, all aged roughly 18 to 29 years, were included in the twin cohort. Peripheral blood mononuclear cells were the source from which RNA for the TCR libraries was isolated. Sequences SGHRS (CDR1) and YFSETQ (CDR2) are obtained from the germline V gene. The CDR3 runs 13 amino acids, cysteine and phenylalanine included. Of the read, only the CDR3 DNA is kept; its 39 bases are in frame from base 1. The germline ends are 11 bases apart after V is trimmed by 0 bases and J by 7 bases. The full study reports these points: Fewer insertions were carried by abundant cord blood beta clonotypes, a similar but weaker trend appeared in young adult naive repertoires, and no such trend appeared in memory repertoires. Because the same donors could not be followed over many years, the conclusions relied on cross-sectional statistical analysis. In beta out-of-frame sequences, excess twin sharing was weaker, because having fewer shared sequences lowered the signal-to-noise ratio. Zero-insertion analyses could be partly confounded by invariant T cells such as MAIT and iNKT, though diverse VJ usage argued against such confounding for most clonotypes. Recombination models systematically underestimated out-of-frame TCR alpha sharing in monozygotic twins but agreed with sharing between unrelated individuals. Out-of-frame TCR alpha sequences shared between twins showed an excess of low generation-probability sequences compared with coincidental sharing between unrelated individuals.

Another study also made use of these data, one on yellow fever vaccine responses in identical twins. That second report states: The T cell response to vaccination in identical twins was reported by the authors to appear partly convergent and partly personalized. In the study, vaccine-responding T cell clones were precisely tracked in identical twins.

This receptor was obtained from a woman under 30 in good health. Specimen: PBMCs. Here the chain combines TRBV5-1 and TRBJ2-7; the D gene may be TRBD1 or TRBD2, since each aligns over 6 bases. Here is the DNA: TGCGCCAGCAGCTTGGTAGGGGGGCGGGAGCAGTACTTC. It codes for CASSLVGGREQYF.